The clone carrying this T cell receptor (beta chain) was observed a handful of times. These data come from a study of blood T cells in healthy people across ages. Together with a sample-barcoded 5' primer, a J-beta primer mix was included in a second PCR lasting roughly 6 to 12 cycles. TCRdb fed the 5' RACE reads into MiXCR, producing one record per CDR3 protein. This sample carries roughly 1,100,000 distinct CDR3 sequences, 25% of them seen once, and the ten largest clones take around 0.75%. There are 13 residues in the CDR3. Losses at the gene ends were 6 bases for V and 4 bases for J; bases not matched to a gene: 6. From germline, CDR1 is SQVTM and CDR2 ANQGSEA. This sample also appeared in a second study, on T cells of mothers and their children.

The specimen was blood. This TCR came from a girl aged 2 to 10 in good health. The chain combines TRBV29-1 with TRBJ1-2, with TRBD1 matching over 9 bases. CDR3 DNA sequence: TGCAGCGTGGATGACAGGGGGTTCTATGGCTACACCTTC. Protein sequence: CSVDDRGFYGYTF.